This TCR beta chain was captured in a study of T-cell memory formation after mild COVID-19. Overall study: Largely donor-specific TCR clusters were found.

Sample barcodes and UMIs were carried by the TCR alpha and TCR beta cDNA libraries that 5'RACE generated with constant-segment primers. Using its own MiXCR run on the 5' RACE reads, TCRdb lists one record per CDR3 protein. Among over 300,000 distinct CDR3 sequences, 20% were seen once, and the ten largest hold roughly a fifth. Whole-study findings and limits: Later expanders leaned CD4+, whereas clones that contracted between day 15 and 85 were balanced CD4/CD8.

Germline values: CDR1 SGHDT, CDR2 YYEEEE. CDR3 length equals 12 residues. The ends were cut back, 1 base at V and 9 bases at J, with 10 bases in the middle. Worth noting for this clonotype: Its antigen remains unidentified.

The chain joins TRBV5-6 to TRBJ1-1; no clear D gene. The TCR originated in a man between 18 and 29 years old who had mild COVID-19 (a few samples of this study predate the infection). Cell type and time point are not known. Specimen: PBMCs or a T cell subset sorted from them (not recorded which). The CDR3 region is CASSLSGIQAFF. The CDR3 nucleotides read TGTGCCAGCAGCTTGTCGGGGATTCAAGCTTTCTTT.